Presented here are 8 T cell receptor beta chains from one specimen sequenced in a study of cytomegalovirus exposure and HLA in healthy donors. The PCR made use of 60 Vbeta and 13 Jbeta primers. Generated by immunoSEQ multiplex PCR, the TCRdb table keeps only in-frame clones and is missing some. The sample carries approximately 200,000 clones, roughly 74% recorded once. Sequencing used PBMCs. The receptors were gathered from a woman aged 25 to 45 in good health and CMV-seropositive.

The chain couples TRBV6-8 to TRBJ1-5, with a tentative D call TRBD1 (5 bases). The CDR3 is 17 amino acids. Trimming took 5 bases from V and 0 from J, leaving 17 bases between them. In germline, CDR1 is MNHGY, CDR2 SAAAGT. The CDR3 DNA sequence: TGTGCCAGCAGTACCTCCGGGACTGCGGATAGCAATCAGCCCCAGCATTTT. Translating gives CASSTSGTADSNQPQHF.

The chain carries TRBV7-9 and TRBJ2-1; D might be TRBD2 (7 bases). Germline V CDR1 and CDR2: SEHNR, FQNEAQ (reference sequence). The germline V and J ends were trimmed by 2 bases and 9 bases, with 14 bases remaining between them. The CDR3 contains 14 residues. The DNA of the CDR3 is TGTGCCAGCAGCTTATACACGGGGGGCGTTGAGCAGTTCTTC. It yields the protein CASSLYTGGVEQFF.

The chain couples TRBV28 to TRBJ2-2, with D possibly being TRBD2 (5 bases). The CDR3 sequence is 19 residues long. Trimming took 4 bases from V and 6 from J, leaving 27 bases between them. CDR1 and CDR2 (germline): MDHEN, SYDVKM. CDR3 amino acids: CASSSSTHRLKELAGELFF. The CDR3 nucleotides read TGTGCCAGCAGTTCCTCAACCCACCGACTAAAGGAATTGGCCGGGGAGCTGTTTTTT.

The gene calls are TRBV29-1 and TRBJ2-7; 10 bases line up with TRBD2. V shed 4 bases and J 4 bases; nucleotides not matched to a gene: 1. Looked up from germline, CDR1 is SQVTM and CDR2 is ANQGSEA. The CDR3 spans 12 residues. The CDR3 DNA is TGCAGCGTTGGGACTAGCGGTTACGAGCAGTACTTC. Translated: CSVGTSGYEQYF.

The chain joins TRBV4-2 to TRBJ2-7, with 14 bases aligning to TRBD2. The CDR3 has 17 residues. V was clipped by 4 bases and J by 2 bases; unmatched bases: 7. Germline V CDR1 and CDR2: LGHNA, YNFKEQ. The CDR3 sequence: CASSPGLAGGGTYEQYF. CDR3 bases: TGTGCCAGCAGCCCTGGACTAGCGGGAGGCGGTACCTACGAGCAGTACTTC.

The chain combines TRBV15 with TRBJ2-3, with 8 positions matching TRBD2. The CDR3 consists of 16 residues. Trimming cost V 7 bases and J 2 bases; bases outside gene matches: 11. Germline loops: CDR1 LNHNV, CDR2 YYDKDF (reference sequence). As DNA, the CDR3 is TGTGCCACCATTCCCGGGGGGGACTTAGACACAGATACGCAGTATTTT. Residues: CATIPGGDLDTDTQYF.

The table lists this clone with a few counts. The genes are TRBV27 and TRBJ2-5; D possibly corresponds to TRBD1 (6 bases). Per germline, CDR1 MNHEY and CDR2 SMNVEV (reference sequence). The CDR3 covers 13 residues. The germline V and J ends were trimmed by 6 bases and 1 base, with 9 bases remaining between them. The CDR3 spells CASRVGAQETQYF. The CDR3 DNA is TGTGCCAGCAGAGTGGGGGCCCAAGAGACCCAGTACTTC.

The chain uses TRBV27 and TRBJ1-5; maybe TRBD1 (6 bases). The CDR3 has 16 amino acids. Per the germline V gene, CDR1 is MNHEY and CDR2 is SMNVEV (reference sequence). With 5 bases removed from V and 11 bases from J, the gap between germline ends came to 25 bases. CDR3: CASSSRDGTGQWAQHF. CDR3 nucleotide sequence: TGTGCCAGCAGTAGCAGAGACGGGACGGGACAATGGGCCCAGCATTTT.